The 11 T cell receptor beta chains below were found in one sample sequenced in a study of cytomegalovirus exposure and HLA in healthy donors. Profiling relied on immunoSEQ multiplex PCR, and the TCRdb table lists in-frame clones only, not all of them. The sample holds some 130,000 clones, around 85% seen once. Sequencing was performed on PBMCs. Receptors were obtained from a man between 18 and 29 years old in good health and CMV-seronegative.

The chain joins TRBV6-5 to TRBJ1-1; D is possibly TRBD1 (6 bases). The length of the CDR3 is 14 residues. The V and J ends lost 3 bases and 8 bases respectively, with 16 bases between them. Germline V gene data show CDR1 as MNHEY and CDR2 as SVGAGI. The CDR3 region is CASSYQAGGQEAFF. For the CDR3, the DNA is TGTGCCAGCAGTTATCAGGCCGGCGGACAGGAAGCTTTCTTT.

This chain's CDR3 is CASSFPWGHKGYEQYF. For the CDR3, the DNA is TGTGCCAGCAGCTTCCCTTGGGGGCACAAAGGGTACGAGCAGTACTTC. The V gene is TRBV7-9, the J gene TRBJ2-7; TRBD1 is a possible D gene (6 bases). Germline loops: CDR1 SEHNR, CDR2 FQNEAQ (reference sequence). This CDR3 contains 16 residues. V was pared by 3 bases and J by 4 bases, with 19 bases between.

This rearrangement joins TRBV28 to TRBJ2-7, with D possibly being TRBD1 (6 bases). CDR1 and CDR2 from the germline V gene are MDHEN and SYDVKM. The CDR3 runs 16 residues. V was shortened by 5 bases and J by 6 bases, with 23 bases between the two germline ends. CDR3 sequence (DNA): TGTGCCAGCAGTGCCTTCTCCGTGGCAGGGGTTCGCGAGCAGTACTTC. Translation: CASSAFSVAGVREQYF.

The chain has TRBV27 and TRBJ2-3; 11 bases agree with TRBD1. Germline V gene sequence: CDR1 MNHEY, CDR2 SMNVEV (reference sequence). The CDR3 loop spans 16 amino acids. V was pared by 4 bases and J by 5 bases, with 8 bases of the junction left unmatched. The CDR3 DNA reads TGTGCCAGCAGTTCCCCGGACAGGGGGCGTGTAGATACGCAGTATTTT. This codes for CASSSPDRGRVDTQYF.

This chain connects TRBV28 to TRBJ2-3; 12 bases fit TRBD2. V dropped 2 bases and J dropped 5; count of bases not matched to a gene: 5. This CDR3 has 16 amino acids. Per germline, CDR1 MDHEN and CDR2 SYDVKM. This CDR3 reads CASSLGGLAGRDTQYF. The CDR3 nucleotides read TGTGCCAGCAGTTTAGGCGGACTAGCGGGAAGAGATACGCAGTATTTT.

This chain uses TRBV5-8 with TRBJ2-1, with 8 bases matching TRBD2. Trimming at V came to 4 bases and at J to 1 base, leaving 10 bases not matched to a gene. The CDR3 is made up of 17 amino acids. CDR1 SGHTS and CDR2 YDEGEE come from the germline V gene. Written as DNA, the CDR3 is TGTGCCAGCAGCGTCAGGTCGGGGGGGCTATCCTACAATGAGCAGTTCTTC. Protein: CASSVRSGGLSYNEQFF.

This clone is a singleton in its sample. The gene calls are TRBV29-1 and TRBJ1-2, with 10 bases identical to TRBD1. Germline V CDR1 and CDR2: SQVTM, ANQGSEA. The CDR3 loop spans 13 amino acids. Losses at the gene ends were 6 bases for V and 3 bases for J; bases not matched to a gene: 4. The CDR3 sequence is CSVGTGDDYGYTF. The CDR3 DNA is TGCAGCGTGGGGACAGGGGACGACTATGGCTACACCTTC.

V and J are TRBV7-6 and TRBJ1-5, with D possibly matching TRBD1 (5 bases). Germline-derived CDR1 and CDR2 are SGHVS and FNYEAQ. Trimming pared 5 bases from V and 3 bases from J, leaving 14 bases between. This CDR3 is built from 15 residues. CDR3 in amino acids: CASSKVPGVNQPQHF. CDR3 nucleotide sequence: TGTGCCAGCAGCAAAGTCCCGGGGGTCAATCAGCCCCAGCATTTT.

This clone occurred once. The genes are TRBV13 and TRBJ2-1, with D possibly being TRBD2 (5 bases). Trimming stripped 5 bases from V and 3 bases from J, with 14 bases between. Germline loops: CDR1 PRHDT, CDR2 FYEKMQ (reference sequence). The CDR3 totals 15 residues. CDR3 in DNA: TGTGCCAGCAGCGCCCGGGATGGGATCTACAATGAGCAGTTCTTC. This encodes CASSARDGIYNEQFF.

The chain links TRBV7-9 to TRBJ2-7; D may be TRBD2 (6 bases). The CDR3 has 14 amino acids. Trimming cost V 3 bases and J 4 bases, with 13 bases left between them. Germline-derived CDR1 and CDR2 are SEHNR and FQNEAQ (reference sequence). The CDR3 sequence is CASSFASAEYEQYF. The CDR3 coding sequence is TGTGCCAGCAGCTTTGCTAGCGCGGAATACGAGCAGTACTTC.

The genes are TRBV25-1 and TRBJ1-1, with 10 positions matching TRBD1. CDR3 length: 15 amino acids. Germline V CDR1 and CDR2: MGHDK, SYGVNS. V shed 4 bases and J 7 bases; nucleotides not matched to a gene: 9. The CDR3 DNA sequence: TGTGCCAGCAGTGCCGACTCCGGGACAGGGGTTGAAGCTTTCTTT. Its protein is CASSADSGTGVEAFF.